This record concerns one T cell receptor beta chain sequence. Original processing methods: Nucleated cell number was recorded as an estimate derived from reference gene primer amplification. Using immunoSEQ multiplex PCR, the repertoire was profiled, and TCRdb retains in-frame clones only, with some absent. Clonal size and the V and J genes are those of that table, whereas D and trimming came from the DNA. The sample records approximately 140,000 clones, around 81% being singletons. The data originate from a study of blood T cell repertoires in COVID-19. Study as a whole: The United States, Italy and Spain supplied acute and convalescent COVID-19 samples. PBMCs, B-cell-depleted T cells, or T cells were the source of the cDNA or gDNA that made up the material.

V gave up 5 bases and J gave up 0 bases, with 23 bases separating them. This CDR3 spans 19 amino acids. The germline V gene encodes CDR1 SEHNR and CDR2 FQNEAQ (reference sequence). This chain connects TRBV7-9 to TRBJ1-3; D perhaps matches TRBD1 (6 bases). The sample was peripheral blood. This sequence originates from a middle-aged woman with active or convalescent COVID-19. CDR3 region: CASSPQLTRGQSSGNTIYF. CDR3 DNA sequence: TGTGCCAGCAGCCCCCAACTTACCAGGGGACAAAGCTCTGGAAACACCATATATTTT.